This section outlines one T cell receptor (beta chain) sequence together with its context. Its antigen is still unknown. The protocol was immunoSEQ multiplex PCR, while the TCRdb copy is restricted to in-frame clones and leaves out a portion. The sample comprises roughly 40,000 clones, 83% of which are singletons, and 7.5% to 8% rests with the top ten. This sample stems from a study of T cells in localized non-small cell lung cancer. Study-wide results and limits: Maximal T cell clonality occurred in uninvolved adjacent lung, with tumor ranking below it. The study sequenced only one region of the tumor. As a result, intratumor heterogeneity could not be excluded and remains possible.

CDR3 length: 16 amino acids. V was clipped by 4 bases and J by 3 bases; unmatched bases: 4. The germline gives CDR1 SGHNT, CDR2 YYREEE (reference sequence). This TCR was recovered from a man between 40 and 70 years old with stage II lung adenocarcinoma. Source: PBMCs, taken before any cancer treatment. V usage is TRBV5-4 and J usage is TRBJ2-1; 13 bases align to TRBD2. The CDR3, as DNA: TGTGCCAGCAGCCCGGGACTAGCGGGGTACTACAATGAGCAGTTCTTC. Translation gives CASSPGLAGYYNEQFF.